The next 22 T cell receptor beta chains were all read from a single sample in a study of blood T cell repertoires in COVID-19. This table comes from immunoSEQ multiplex PCR, and its TCRdb copy is limited to in-frame clones, with some not included. The sample has 62,000 or so clones, about 80% seen once. The sequencing sample was made of peripheral blood. The receptors derive from a man aged 55 to 70 with COVID-19, enrolled during active disease.

About this clone itself: Just one base apart from a much larger clone, this may be a read error. The chain couples TRBV11-2 to TRBJ1-5, with a possible D match to TRBD1 (5 bases). Germline CDR1 reads SGHAT; CDR2 reads FQNNGV. With 0 bases removed from V and 5 bases from J, the gap between germline ends came to 5 bases. There are 13 residues in the CDR3. CDR3 bases: TGTGCCAGCAGCTTAGACAGGGATCAGCCCCAGCATTTT. Amino acid sequence: CASSLDRDQPQHF.

The rearrangement links TRBV27 to TRBJ1-1, with D perhaps matching TRBD1 (5 bases). Germline CDR1 is MNHEY and CDR2 is SMNVEV (reference sequence). The CDR3 spans 16 residues. The ends were cut back, 1 base at V and 4 bases at J, with 16 bases in the middle. Written as DNA, the CDR3 is TGTGCCAGCAGTTTATATGGGCACGGCGGGGCCACTGAAGCTTTCTTT. Translating it yields CASSLYGHGGATEAFF.

The chain couples TRBV5-1 to TRBJ2-1; the D gene is possibly TRBD2 (5 bases). The V end lost 4 bases, the J end lost 9 bases, and 17 bases lay between the germline ends. The germline V gene has CDR1 SGHRS and CDR2 YFSETQ. The CDR3 is made up of 14 amino acids. DNA of the CDR3: TGCGCCAGCAGCCAAGGACTGTTATCCGGTGAGCAGTTCTTC. It is translated as CASSQGLLSGEQFF.

The gene calls are TRBV10-2 and TRBJ2-5; TRBD2 might be the D (5 bases). The V end was cut by 5 bases, the J end by 2 bases, with 9 bases between. CDR1 and CDR2 from the germline V gene are WSHSY and SAAADI. The CDR3 contains 13 residues. CDR3 sequence: CASSRGNQETQYF. CDR3 DNA sequence: TGCGCCAGCAGTCGGGGTAATCAAGAGACCCAGTACTTC.

The chain links TRBV30 to TRBJ2-1; TRBD2 agrees at 7 bases. Germline V gene sequence: CDR1 GTSNPN, CDR2 SVGIG (reference sequence). The CDR3 sequence is 16 residues long. The junction had 9 bases not matched to a gene; V was cut back by 4 bases and J by 0 bases. This chain's CDR3 is CAWTSSGNPSYNEQFF. The CDR3 DNA is TGTGCCTGGACCTCTAGCGGAAACCCCTCCTACAATGAGCAGTTCTTC.

The chain carries TRBV2 and TRBJ2-1; D call uncertain. V lost 6 bases to trimming and J lost 4 bases, with 13 bases between them. CDR1 is SNHLY, CDR2 FYNNEI, per germline. The CDR3 covers 14 residues. Here the CDR3 DNA reads TGTGCCAGCAGGCCGAGGTCTGGGTACAATGAGCAGTTCTTC. This gives the protein CASRPRSGYNEQFF.

This chain connects TRBV27 to TRBJ2-7, with 9 bases identical to TRBD1. J gave up 2 bases and V 3 bases, and 5 bases lay outside the gene matches. CDR3 size: 15 residues. Germline assignment: CDR1 MNHEY and CDR2 SMNVEV (reference sequence). The CDR3 coding sequence is TGTGCCAGCAGTTTGGGGACAGGGATGGCCTACGAGCAGTACTTC. This encodes CASSLGTGMAYEQYF.

The V call is TRBV10-3, the J call TRBJ2-7; weak D call: TRBD2 (5 bases). CDR1 is ENHRY, CDR2 SYGVKD, per germline. This CDR3 has 12 residues. The V and J ends lost 2 bases and 4 bases respectively, with 6 bases between them. The CDR3 spells CAISEGLYEQYF. CDR3 DNA sequence: TGTGCCATCAGTGAGGGACTTTACGAGCAGTACTTC.

The CDR3 coding sequence is TGTGCCAGCAGTGAATTGTCAGGGTTGGGGGAGACCCAGTACTTC. It encodes CASSELSGLGETQYF. The V and J genes are TRBV2 and TRBJ2-5; possible D gene TRBD1, 5 bases. The V gene lost 2 bases and the J gene lost 5 bases, with 15 bases spanning the gap. CDR1 is SNHLY, CDR2 FYNNEI, per germline. CDR3 length equals 15 residues.

This rearrangement joins TRBV6-1 to TRBJ2-7, with 9 positions matching TRBD1. The CDR3 runs 14 residues. The V segment lost 0 bases and the J segment 5 bases; nucleotides outside the gene matches: 2. Per germline, CDR1 MNHNS and CDR2 SASEGT. The CDR3 DNA sequence: TGTGCCAGCAGTGAAGCGGGACAGGGCGACGAGCAGTACTTC. Translation: CASSEAGQGDEQYF.

This chain uses TRBV2 with TRBJ2-7; 7 bases map to TRBD1. Germline-derived CDR1 and CDR2 are SNHLY and FYNNEI. This CDR3 is 13 amino acids long. Trimming cost V 6 bases and J 6 bases; bases outside gene matches: 8. The CDR3 is CASRPTGMGEQYF. CDR3 sequence (DNA): TGTGCCAGCAGACCGACAGGGATGGGCGAGCAGTACTTC.

The V and J genes are TRBV5-1 and TRBJ2-7, with TRBD2 matching 9 bases. There are 15 residues in the CDR3. Unmatched junction bases numbered 9, after V lost 4 bases and J lost 4 bases. Looked up from germline, CDR1 is SGHRS and CDR2 is YFSETQ. This chain's CDR3 is CASSTSASGVYEQYF. CDR3 DNA: TGCGCCAGCAGCACGAGCGCTAGCGGGGTTTACGAGCAGTACTTC.

The gene calls are TRBV28 and TRBJ2-2, with 9 nucleotides matching TRBD2. V shed 8 bases and J 6 bases; nucleotides not matched to a gene: 13. The V gene's germline CDR1 is MDHEN and CDR2 SYDVKM. The CDR3 consists of 16 residues. CDR3 nucleotides: TGTGCCAGCGGAACGGGAGCTAGCGGGAATCCCGGGGAGCTGTTTTTT. Encoded protein: CASGTGASGNPGELFF.

CDR3 bases: TGTGCCAGCAGCTTCGGGAACCAAGAGACCCAGTACTTC. It encodes CASSFGNQETQYF. The rearrangement links TRBV11-2 to TRBJ2-5; possibly TRBD2 for D (5 bases). Looked up from germline, CDR1 is SGHAT and CDR2 is FQNNGV. V lost 3 bases and J 0 bases, leaving 5 bases between the germline ends. This CDR3 spans 13 amino acids.

V usage is TRBV19 and J usage is TRBJ2-7; 10 bases align to TRBD2. Germline V gene lookup returns CDR1 LNHDA and CDR2 SQIVND (reference sequence). The CDR3 is 13 residues long. V shed 7 bases, J shed 3 bases, and the junction held 3 bases outside the gene matches. CDR3 nucleotides: TGTGCCAGTAAGATAGCGGGAGGCTACGAGCAGTACTTC. Translated: CASKIAGGYEQYF.

The rearrangement uses TRBV5-1 and TRBJ2-1; a possible D gene is TRBD2 (5 bases). Germline V lookup: CDR1 SGHRS, CDR2 YFSETQ. The CDR3 runs to 15 residues. V was cut by 4 bases and J by 0 bases, with 11 bases left in between. CDR3 coding DNA: TGCGCCAGCAGCACGAGCGGCCCCTCCTACAATGAGCAGTTCTTC. Translating gives CASSTSGPSYNEQFF.

This chain joins TRBV28 and TRBJ2-7, with a possible D match to TRBD2 (6 bases). Germline CDR1 is MDHEN and CDR2 is SYDVKM. The CDR3 covers 13 residues. V dropped 7 bases and J dropped 7 bases, with 17 bases sitting between them. CDR3 protein: CASTPNNAGEQYF. CDR3 nucleotide sequence: TGTGCCAGCACTCCTAATAATGCGGGGGAGCAGTACTTC.

Concerning this clone: The junction does not match germline at one end; this may be a read error. The genes are TRBV28 and TRBJ1-5; tentative D call: TRBD1 (5 bases). Germline V gives CDR1 MDHEN, CDR2 SYDVKM. This CDR3 contains 12 residues. The CDR3 here is CASRQGNRPQHF. CDR3 in DNA: TGTGCCAGCAGGCAGGGAAATCGGCCCCAGCATTTT.

This clone has just one count. This chain uses TRBV5-1 with TRBJ2-1; 7 bases fit TRBD1. This CDR3 region has 14 residues. CDR1 is SGHRS and CDR2 is YFSETQ in the germline V gene. The ends lost 0 bases at V and 15 bases at J; junction bases unmatched: 12. The CDR3 sequence: CASSLEGGHSYRFF. The CDR3 DNA is TGCGCCAGCAGCTTGGAAGGGGGCCACTCCTATCGGTTCTTC.

This clone has a handful of counts. The V call is TRBV19, the J call TRBJ1-5; D possibly corresponds to TRBD1 (6 bases). The CDR3 is 16 residues long. CDR1 and CDR2 from the germline V gene are LNHDA and SQIVND (reference sequence). Trimming took off 5 bases at V and 4 bases at J, with 18 bases between the two ends. CDR3 loop: CASSEQGPLRNQPQHF. DNA for the CDR3: TGTGCCAGTAGTGAACAGGGCCCCCTTCGAAATCAGCCCCAGCATTTT.

The chain has TRBV7-3 and TRBJ1-1, with a tentative D call TRBD1 (6 bases). V was clipped by 2 bases and J by 4 bases, with 8 bases between them. The CDR3 runs 13 residues. Germline CDR1 is SGHTA and CDR2 is FQGTGA. DNA of the CDR3: TGTGCCAGCAGCTTAGCGGGGGCCACTGAAGCTTTCTTT. Its protein is CASSLAGATEAFF.

The chain has TRBV28 and TRBJ2-5; possible D gene TRBD1, 6 bases. Germline-derived CDR1 and CDR2 are MDHEN and SYDVKM. The CDR3 runs to 15 residues. V was trimmed by 5 bases and J by 2 bases, leaving 15 bases between them. For the CDR3, the DNA is TGTGCCAGCAGTCATTTAACAGGGCTACAAGAGACCCAGTACTTC. It codes for CASSHLTGLQETQYF.